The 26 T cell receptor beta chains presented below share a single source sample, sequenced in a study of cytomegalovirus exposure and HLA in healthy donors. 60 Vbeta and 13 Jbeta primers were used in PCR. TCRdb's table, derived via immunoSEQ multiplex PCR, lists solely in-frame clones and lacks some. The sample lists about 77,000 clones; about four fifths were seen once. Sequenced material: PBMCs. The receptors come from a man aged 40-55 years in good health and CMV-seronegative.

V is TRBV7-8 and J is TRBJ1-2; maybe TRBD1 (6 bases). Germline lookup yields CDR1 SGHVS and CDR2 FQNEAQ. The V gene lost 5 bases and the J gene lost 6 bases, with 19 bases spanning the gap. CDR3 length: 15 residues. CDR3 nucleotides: TGTGCCAGCAGCCAGCGCCGGGACATAAGGGATGGCTACACCTTC. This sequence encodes CASSQRRDIRDGYTF.

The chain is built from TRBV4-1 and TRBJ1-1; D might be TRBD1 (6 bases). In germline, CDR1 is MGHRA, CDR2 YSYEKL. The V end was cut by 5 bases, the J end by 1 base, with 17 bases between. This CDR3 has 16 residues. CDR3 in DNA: TGCGCCAGCAGCTTACGTACAGGGTATTCGAACACTGAAGCTTTCTTT. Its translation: CASSLRTGYSNTEAFF.

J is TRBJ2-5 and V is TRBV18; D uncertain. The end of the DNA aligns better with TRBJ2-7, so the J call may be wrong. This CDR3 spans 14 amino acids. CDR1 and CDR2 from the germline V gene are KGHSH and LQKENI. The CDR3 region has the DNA TGTGCCAGCTCATTCGCCTCCGCCTCCTACGAGCAGTACTTC. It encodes CASSFASASYEQYF.

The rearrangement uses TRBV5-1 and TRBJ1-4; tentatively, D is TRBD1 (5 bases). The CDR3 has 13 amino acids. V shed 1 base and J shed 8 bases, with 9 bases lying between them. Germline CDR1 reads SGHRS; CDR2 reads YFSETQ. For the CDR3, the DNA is TGCGCCAGCAGCTTGCTGGAGGGGGAAAAACTGTTTTTT. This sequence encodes CASSLLEGEKLFF.

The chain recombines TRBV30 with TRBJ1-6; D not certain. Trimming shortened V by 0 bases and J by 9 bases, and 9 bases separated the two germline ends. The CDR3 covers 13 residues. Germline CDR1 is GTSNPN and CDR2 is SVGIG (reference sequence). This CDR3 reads CAWSVGSSSPLHF. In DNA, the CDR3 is TGTGCCTGGAGTGTAGGGAGTTCTTCACCCCTCCACTTT.

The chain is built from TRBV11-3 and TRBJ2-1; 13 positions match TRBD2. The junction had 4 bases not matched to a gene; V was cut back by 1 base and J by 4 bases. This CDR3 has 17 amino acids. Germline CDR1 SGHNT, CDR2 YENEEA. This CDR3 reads CASSLGGTSGAYNEQFF. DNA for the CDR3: TGTGCCAGCAGCTTAGGCGGGACTAGCGGGGCTTACAATGAGCAGTTCTTC.

CDR3: CASSFRGSSYEQYF. The CDR3 nucleotides read TGTGCCAGCAGCTTTCGGGGATCCTCCTACGAGCAGTACTTC. This rearrangement joins TRBV11-2 to TRBJ2-7; D possibly corresponds to TRBD2 (5 bases). The germline V gene has CDR1 SGHAT and CDR2 FQNNGV. The CDR3 covers 14 residues. V lost 3 bases to trimming and J lost 0 bases, with 9 bases between them.

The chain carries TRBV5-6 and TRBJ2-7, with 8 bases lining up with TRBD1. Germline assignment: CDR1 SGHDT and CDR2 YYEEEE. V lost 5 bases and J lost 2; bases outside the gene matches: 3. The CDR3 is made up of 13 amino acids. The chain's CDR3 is CASRTTGAYEQYF. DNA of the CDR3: TGTGCCAGCAGGACGACAGGGGCCTACGAGCAGTACTTC.

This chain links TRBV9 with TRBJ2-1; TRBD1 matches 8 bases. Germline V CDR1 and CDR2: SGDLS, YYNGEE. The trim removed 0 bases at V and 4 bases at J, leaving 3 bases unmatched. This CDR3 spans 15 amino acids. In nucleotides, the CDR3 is TGTGCCAGCAGCGTAGCGAGACAGGGGTACAATGAGCAGTTCTTC. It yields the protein CASSVARQGYNEQFF.

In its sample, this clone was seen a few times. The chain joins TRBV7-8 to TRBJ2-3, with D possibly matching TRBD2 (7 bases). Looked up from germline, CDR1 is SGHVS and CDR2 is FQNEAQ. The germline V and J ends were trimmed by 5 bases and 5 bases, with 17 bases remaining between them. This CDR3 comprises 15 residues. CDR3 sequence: CASSHGGPREDTQYF. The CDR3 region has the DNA TGTGCCAGCAGCCACGGGGGGCCCCGGGAAGATACGCAGTATTTT.

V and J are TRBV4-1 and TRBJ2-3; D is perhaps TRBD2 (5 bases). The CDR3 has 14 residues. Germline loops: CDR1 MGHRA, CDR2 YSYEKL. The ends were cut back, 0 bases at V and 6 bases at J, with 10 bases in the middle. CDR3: CASSQEARRDTQYF. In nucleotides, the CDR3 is TGCGCCAGCAGCCAAGAGGCCCGGAGGGATACGCAGTATTTT.

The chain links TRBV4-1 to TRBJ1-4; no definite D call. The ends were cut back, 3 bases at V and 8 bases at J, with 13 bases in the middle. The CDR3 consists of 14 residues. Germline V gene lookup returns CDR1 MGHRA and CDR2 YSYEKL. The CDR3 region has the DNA TGCGCCAGCAGCCACCGAACGACGACAGAAAAACTGTTTTTT. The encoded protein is CASSHRTTTEKLFF.

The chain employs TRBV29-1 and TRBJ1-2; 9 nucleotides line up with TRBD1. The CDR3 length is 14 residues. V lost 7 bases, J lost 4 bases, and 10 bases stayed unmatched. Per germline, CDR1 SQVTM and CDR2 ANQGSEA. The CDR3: CSALEQGAPYGYTF. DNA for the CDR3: TGCAGCGCACTCGAACAGGGGGCACCCTATGGCTACACCTTC.

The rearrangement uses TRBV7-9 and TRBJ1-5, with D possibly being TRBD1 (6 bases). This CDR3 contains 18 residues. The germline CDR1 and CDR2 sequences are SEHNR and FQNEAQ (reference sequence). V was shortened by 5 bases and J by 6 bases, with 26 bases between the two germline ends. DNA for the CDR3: TGTGCCAGCAGCGCTCAACAGGGATTTAGTCATCTAGGTCAGCCCCAGCATTTT. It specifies CASSAQQGFSHLGQPQHF.

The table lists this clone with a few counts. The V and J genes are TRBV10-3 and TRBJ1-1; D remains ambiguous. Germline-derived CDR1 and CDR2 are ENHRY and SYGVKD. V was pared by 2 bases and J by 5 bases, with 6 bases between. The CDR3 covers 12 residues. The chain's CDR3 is CAISELRTEAFF. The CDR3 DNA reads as TGTGCCATCAGTGAGCTCCGTACTGAAGCTTTCTTT.

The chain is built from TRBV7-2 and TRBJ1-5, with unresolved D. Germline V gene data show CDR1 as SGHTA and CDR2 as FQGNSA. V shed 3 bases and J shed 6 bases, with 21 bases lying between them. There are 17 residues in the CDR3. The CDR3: CASSLGISITGIQPQHF. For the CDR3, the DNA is TGTGCCAGCAGCTTGGGGATCTCAATCACGGGGATTCAGCCCCAGCATTTT.

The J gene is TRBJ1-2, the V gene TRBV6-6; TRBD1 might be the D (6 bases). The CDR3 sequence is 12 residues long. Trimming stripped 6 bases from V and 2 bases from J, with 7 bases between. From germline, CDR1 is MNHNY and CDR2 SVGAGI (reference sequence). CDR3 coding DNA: TGTGCCAGCAGCCAGGGGAACTATGGCTACACCTTC. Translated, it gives CASSQGNYGYTF.

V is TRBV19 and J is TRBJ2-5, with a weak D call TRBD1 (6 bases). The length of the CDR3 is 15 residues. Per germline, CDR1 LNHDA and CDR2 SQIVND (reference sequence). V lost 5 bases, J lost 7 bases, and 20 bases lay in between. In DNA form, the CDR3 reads TGTGCCAGTAGTGCCGACAGGTCCCGCGGTTGGACCCAGTACTTC. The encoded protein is CASSADRSRGWTQYF.

CDR3 protein: CASRGTAPGAQHF. The CDR3 nucleotides are TGTGCCAGCAGAGGGACAGCCCCTGGGGCCCAGCATTTT. V and J are TRBV7-8 and TRBJ1-5, with 7 bases fitting TRBD1. Trimming cost V 6 bases and J 11 bases; bases outside gene matches: 10. Germline CDR1 reads SGHVS; CDR2 reads FQNEAQ. The CDR3 length is 13 residues.

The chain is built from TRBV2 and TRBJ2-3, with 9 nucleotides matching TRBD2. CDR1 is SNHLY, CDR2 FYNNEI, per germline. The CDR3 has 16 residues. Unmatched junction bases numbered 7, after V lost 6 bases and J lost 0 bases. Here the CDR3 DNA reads TGTGCCAGCAGCGCATCCCTAGCGGGGAGCACAGATACGCAGTATTTT. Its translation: CASSASLAGSTDTQYF.

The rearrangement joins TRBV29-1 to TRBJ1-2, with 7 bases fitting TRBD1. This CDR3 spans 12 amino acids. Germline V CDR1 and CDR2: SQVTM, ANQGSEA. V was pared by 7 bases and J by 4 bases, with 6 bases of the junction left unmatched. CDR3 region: CSGETGTYGYTF. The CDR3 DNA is TGCAGCGGAGAGACAGGGACCTATGGCTACACCTTC.

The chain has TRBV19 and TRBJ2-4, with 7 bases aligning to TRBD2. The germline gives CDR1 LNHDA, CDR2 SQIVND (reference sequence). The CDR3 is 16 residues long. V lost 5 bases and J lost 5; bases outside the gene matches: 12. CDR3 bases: TGTGCCAGTAGTCCCCCGGCCCGAGCGGGGCAAAACATTCAGTACTTC. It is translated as CASSPPARAGQNIQYF.

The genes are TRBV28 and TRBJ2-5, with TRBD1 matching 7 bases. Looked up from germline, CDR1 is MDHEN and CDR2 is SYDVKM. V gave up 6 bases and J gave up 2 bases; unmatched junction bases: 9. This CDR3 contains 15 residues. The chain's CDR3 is CASRAGTVIQETQYF. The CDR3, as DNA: TGTGCCAGCAGGGCCGGGACAGTCATACAAGAGACCCAGTACTTC.

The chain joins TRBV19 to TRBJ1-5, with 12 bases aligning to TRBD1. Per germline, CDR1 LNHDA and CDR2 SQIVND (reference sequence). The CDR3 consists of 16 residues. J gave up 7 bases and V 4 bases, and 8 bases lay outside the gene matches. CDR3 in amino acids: CASSTRDRGRQQPQHF. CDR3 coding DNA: TGTGCCAGTAGTACCCGGGACAGGGGGCGTCAACAGCCCCAGCATTTT.

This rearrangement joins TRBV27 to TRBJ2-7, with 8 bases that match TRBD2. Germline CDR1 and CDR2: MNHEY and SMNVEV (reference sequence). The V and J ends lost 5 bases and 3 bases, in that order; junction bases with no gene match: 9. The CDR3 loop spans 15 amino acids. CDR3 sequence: CASSPRVAGIYEQYF. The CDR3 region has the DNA TGTGCCAGCAGTCCCAGGGTAGCGGGGATCTACGAGCAGTACTTC.

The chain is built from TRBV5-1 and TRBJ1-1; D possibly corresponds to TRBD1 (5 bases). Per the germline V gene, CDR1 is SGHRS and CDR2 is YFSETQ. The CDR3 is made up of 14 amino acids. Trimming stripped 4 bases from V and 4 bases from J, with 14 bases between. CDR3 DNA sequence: TGCGCCAGCAGCCGAGCGGGGGTGGTCACTGAAGCTTTCTTT. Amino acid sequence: CASSRAGVVTEAFF.